What follows describes a single T cell receptor beta chain. The CDR3 extends over 17 amino acids. Trimming removed 4 bases from V and 0 bases from J; junction bases left unmatched: 5. CDR1 and CDR2 from the germline V gene are MGHDK and SYGVNS. The source of the sample is a study of OX40 agonist ivuxolimab in advanced cancers. In the study overall: Each patient was given ivuxolimab into a vein every 2 weeks, at 0.01 to 10 mg/kg. Three individuals attained partial responses, comprising one hepatocellular carcinoma case and two cutaneous melanoma cases.

Assay: immunoSEQ multiplex PCR; the TCRdb copy retains only in-frame clones and omits some. Of approximately 90,000 clones listed, under 95% are singletons. The TCR sequence derives from an adult with an advanced solid tumor such as melanoma, head and neck, liver or kidney cancer. This sequence joins TRBV25-1 and TRBJ2-6, with TRBD1 identical over 8 bases. The sample was CD4+ or CD8+ T cells sorted from blood, taken in a trial of the OX40 agonist ivuxolimab. CDR3 DNA: TGTGCCAGCAGTGGACAGGGGATAAACTCTGGGGCCAACGTCCTGACTTTC. Protein product: CASSGQGINSGANVLTF.